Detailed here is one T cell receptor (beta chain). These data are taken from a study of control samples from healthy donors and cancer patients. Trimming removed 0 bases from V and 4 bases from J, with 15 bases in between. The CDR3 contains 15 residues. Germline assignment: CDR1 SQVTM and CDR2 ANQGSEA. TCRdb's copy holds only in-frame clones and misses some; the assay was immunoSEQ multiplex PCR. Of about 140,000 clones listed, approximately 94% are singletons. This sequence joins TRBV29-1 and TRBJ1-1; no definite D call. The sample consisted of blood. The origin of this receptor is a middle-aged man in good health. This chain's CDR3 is CSVEDSMGAATEAFF. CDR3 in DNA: TGCAGCGTTGAAGATTCGATGGGAGCAGCCACTGAAGCTTTCTTT.